One sample yielded the 11 T cell receptor beta chains listed below, sequenced in a study of spatial heterogeneity in lung cancer. TCRdb passed the 5' RACE reads through MiXCR, listing each CDR3 protein once. The sample contains about 45,000 distinct CDR3 sequences, approximately 15% of which appear only once. The time point is: sample taken at primary tumor resection. This specimen consisted of PBMCs, obtained at surgery. These receptors all stem from a male donor with early-stage non-small cell lung cancer.

The chain links TRBV24-1 to TRBJ2-1, with D unclear. The V gene lost 0 bases and the J gene lost 4 bases, with 9 bases spanning the gap. Germline loops: CDR1 KGHDR, CDR2 SFDVKD. CDR3 length: 15 residues. This CDR3 reads CATSDLRFDYNEQFF. The DNA for the CDR3 is TGTGCCACCAGTGATTTGCGCTTCGATTACAATGAGCAGTTCTTC.

This clonotype has only a few counts. The CDR3 region is CASSSGTDQETQYF. The CDR3 DNA is TGTGCCAGCAGCTCCGGGACAGATCAAGAGACCCAGTACTTC. V usage is TRBV28 and J usage is TRBJ2-5, with 7 bases identical to TRBD1. Germline V gene lookup returns CDR1 MDHEN and CDR2 SYDVKM. The CDR3 runs 14 residues. V was pared by 6 bases and J by 2 bases, with 6 bases of the junction left unmatched. Using reference TRBV28 and TRBJ2-5 for the parts outside the CDR3, the full variable domain is DVKVTQSSRYLVKRTGEKVFLECVQDMDHENMFWYRQDPGLGLRLIYFSYDVKMKEKGDIPEGYSVSREKKERFSLILESASTNQTSMYLCASSSGTDQETQYFGPGTRLLVL.

This clonotype showed up just a few times. The chain combines TRBV28 with TRBJ1-2; D might be TRBD1 (5 bases). This CDR3 contains 16 residues. CDR1 and CDR2 from the germline V gene are MDHEN and SYDVKM. Trimming cost V 7 bases and J 7 bases, with 25 bases left between them. The CDR3 spells CASTSLGTGDQRGYTF. DNA for the CDR3: TGTGCCAGCACTTCTCTCGGGACCGGGGATCAACGTGGCTACACCTTC.

This rearrangement joins TRBV24-1 to TRBJ2-6; D uncertain. Germline values: CDR1 KGHDR, CDR2 SFDVKD. V lost 4 bases and J 9 bases, leaving 18 bases between the germline ends. This CDR3 region has 16 residues. CDR3 in amino acids: CATSDTDIRKGNVLTF. In DNA form, the CDR3 reads TGTGCCACCAGTGACACCGACATAAGGAAGGGCAACGTCCTGACTTTC.

This chain connects TRBV11-2 to TRBJ2-1; no reliable D call. Germline-derived CDR1 and CDR2 are SGHAT and FQNNGV. There are 16 residues in the CDR3. Between the trimmed V and J ends, which lost 3 bases and 0 bases, there was a span of 12 bases. DNA of the CDR3: TGTGCCAGCAGCTTTATAGGCGGTCGCTCCTACAATGAGCAGTTCTTC. Translating it yields CASSFIGGRSYNEQFF.

The chain couples TRBV5-1 to TRBJ2-3; 7 bases match TRBD1. Germline V gene data show CDR1 as SGHRS and CDR2 as YFSETQ. J was trimmed by 0 bases and V by 0 bases; bases with no gene match: 7. CDR3 length equals 17 residues. The CDR3 bases are TGCGCCAGCAGCTTGGAGGGGACAGAGTACAGCACAGATACGCAGTATTTT. Amino acid sequence: CASSLEGTEYSTDTQYF.

This clonotype occurred many times. The V gene is TRBV7-3, the J gene TRBJ2-1; 7 positions match TRBD1. J lost 4 bases, V lost 0 bases, and 6 bases had no gene match. Looked up from germline, CDR1 is SGHTA and CDR2 is FQGTGA. This CDR3 comprises 16 residues. The CDR3 nucleotides read TGTGCCAGCAGCTTAACGTCGGGGACAGCTTACAATGAGCAGTTCTTC. Translating it yields CASSLTSGTAYNEQFF. Full variable domain (rest looked up from reference TRBV7-3 and TRBJ2-1): GAGVSQTPSNKVTEKGKYVELRCDPISGHTALYWYRQSLGQGPEFLIYFQGTGAADDSGLPNDRFFAVRPEGSVSTLKIQRTERGDSAVYLCASSLTSGTAYNEQFFGPGTRLTVL.

This clonotype was detected ten times or more. The CDR3 DNA sequence: TGTGCCAGCGGAGTAGCGGGAGATTATGCAGATACGCAGTATTTT. Encoded protein: CASGVAGDYADTQYF. The chain is built from TRBV27 and TRBJ2-3; 9 bases line up with TRBD2. The germline gives CDR1 MNHEY, CDR2 SMNVEV (reference sequence). This CDR3 has 15 residues. The ends lost 8 bases at V and 4 bases at J; junction bases unmatched: 10.

This clonotype has a handful of counts. This sequence joins TRBV12-3 or TRBV12-4 and TRBJ1-2; TRBD1 matches 7 bases. CDR3 length: 16 residues. J gave up 3 bases and V 5 bases, and 12 bases lay outside the gene matches. The CDR3 DNA is TGTGCCAGCAGTCGGGAGACAGGGTCATCTTACTATGGCTACACCTTC. This codes for CASSRETGSSYYGYTF.

A few counts support this clonotype. This may stem from a read error, because a much larger clone lies one nucleotide away. The chain links TRBV24-1 to TRBJ2-6; D possibly corresponds to TRBD1 (5 bases). The CDR3 is 14 amino acids. The germline V gene has CDR1 KGHDR and CDR2 SFDVKD. V lost 7 bases and J lost 2, with 8 bases in between. CDR3 sequence (DNA): TGTGCCACCAGCCAGGGCCCTGGGGCCAACGTCCTGACTTTC. Translated, it gives CATSQGPGANVLTF.

This clonotype came up many times. The chain uses TRBV9 and TRBJ1-5; 7 bases are shared with TRBD1. Trimming at V came to 4 bases and at J to 3 bases, leaving 4 bases not matched to a gene. From germline, CDR1 is SGDLS and CDR2 YYNGEE. This CDR3 comprises 14 residues. The CDR3 loop is CASSPGQPNQPQHF. DNA of the CDR3: TGTGCCAGCAGCCCGGGACAGCCCAATCAGCCCCAGCATTTT.